This TCR beta chain was found in a study of cytomegalovirus exposure and HLA in healthy donors. Study-wide points: TCR beta V- and J-gene trimming, according to a later analysis, was linked to a missense DCLRE1C variant. A later analysis found most CMV-associated TCR beta chains apparently HLA-restricted. With high specificity and sensitivity, the classifier reportedly diagnosed cytomegalovirus status.

Amplification used 60 Vbeta primers and 13 Jbeta primers. Profiling relied on immunoSEQ multiplex PCR, and the TCRdb table lists in-frame clones only, not all of them. The sample has roughly 120,000 clones, about 8.5% seen once. Germline V CDR1 and CDR2: SGHTA, FQGNSA. The ends were cut back, 2 bases at V and 5 bases at J, with 13 bases in the middle. The length of the CDR3 is 15 residues. There are a few counts of this clone. The antigen remains undetermined. Healthy bone marrow donors made up the donors. This TCR was recovered from a man between 35 and 55 years old in good health and CMV-seronegative. This chain links TRBV7-2 with TRBJ1-5; possible D gene TRBD1, 6 bases. The sample consisted of PBMCs. In nucleotides, the CDR3 is TGTGCCAGCAGCTTATTGGGGGCTCGAGATCAGCCCCAGCATTTT. As protein: CASSLLGARDQPQHF.